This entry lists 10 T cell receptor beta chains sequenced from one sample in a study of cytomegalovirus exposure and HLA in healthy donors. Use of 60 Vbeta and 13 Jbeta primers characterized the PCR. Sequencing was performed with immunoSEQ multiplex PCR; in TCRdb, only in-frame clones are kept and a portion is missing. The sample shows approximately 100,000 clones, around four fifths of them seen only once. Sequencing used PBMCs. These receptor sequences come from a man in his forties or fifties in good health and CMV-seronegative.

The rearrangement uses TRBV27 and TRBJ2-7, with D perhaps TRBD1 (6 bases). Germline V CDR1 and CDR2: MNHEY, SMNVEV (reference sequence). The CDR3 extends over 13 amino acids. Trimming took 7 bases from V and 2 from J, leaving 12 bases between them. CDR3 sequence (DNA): TGTGCCAGCACCACAGGGTCCCCCTACGAGCAGTACTTC. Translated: CASTTGSPYEQYF.

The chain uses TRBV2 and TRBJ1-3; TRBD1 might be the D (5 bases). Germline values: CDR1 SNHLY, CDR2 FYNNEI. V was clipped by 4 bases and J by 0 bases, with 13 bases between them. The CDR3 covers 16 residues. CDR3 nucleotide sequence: TGTGCCAGCAGTGCCCAGGGCCCTCACTCTGGAAACACCATATATTTT. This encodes CASSAQGPHSGNTIYF.

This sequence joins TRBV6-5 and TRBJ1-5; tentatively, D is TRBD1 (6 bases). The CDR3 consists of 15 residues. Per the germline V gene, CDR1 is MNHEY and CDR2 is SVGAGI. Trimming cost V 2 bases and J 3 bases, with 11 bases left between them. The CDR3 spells CASSYDGQLNQPQHF. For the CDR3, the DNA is TGTGCCAGCAGTTACGACGGACAGCTCAATCAGCCCCAGCATTTT.

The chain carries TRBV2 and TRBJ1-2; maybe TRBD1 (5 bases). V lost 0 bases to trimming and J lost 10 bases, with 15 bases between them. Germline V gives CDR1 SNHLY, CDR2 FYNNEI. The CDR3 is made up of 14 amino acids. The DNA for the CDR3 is TGTGCCAGCAGTGAAGCGCAGGGTTCCCTGGTCTACACCTTC. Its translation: CASSEAQGSLVYTF.

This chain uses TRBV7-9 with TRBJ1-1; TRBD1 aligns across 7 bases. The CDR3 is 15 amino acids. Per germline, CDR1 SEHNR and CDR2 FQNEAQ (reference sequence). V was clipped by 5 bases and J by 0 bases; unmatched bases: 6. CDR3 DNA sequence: TGTGCCAGCAGCATCAGGACAGGAGTGAACACTGAAGCTTTCTTT. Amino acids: CASSIRTGVNTEAFF.

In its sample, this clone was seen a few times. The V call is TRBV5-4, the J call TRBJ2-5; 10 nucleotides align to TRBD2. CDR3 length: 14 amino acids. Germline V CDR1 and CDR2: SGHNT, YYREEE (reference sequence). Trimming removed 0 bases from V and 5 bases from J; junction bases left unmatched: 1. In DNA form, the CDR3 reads TGTGCCAGCAGCTTGGCTAGCGGGAGCGAGACCCAGTACTTC. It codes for CASSLASGSETQYF. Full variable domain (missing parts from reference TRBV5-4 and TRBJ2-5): ETGVTQSPTHLIKTRGQQVTLRCSSQSGHNTVSWYQQALGQGPQFIFQYYREEENGRGNFPPRFSGLQFPNYSSELNVNALELDDSALYLCASSLASGSETQYFGPGTRLLVL.

The CDR3 loop reads CASSQRTGEGYGYTF. CDR3 nucleotides: TGCGCCAGCAGCCAACGGACAGGGGAAGGATATGGCTACACCTTC. The chain recombines TRBV4-1 with TRBJ1-2, with 9 bases matching TRBD1. The CDR3 extends over 15 amino acids. V shed 2 bases and J 5 bases; nucleotides not matched to a gene: 6. Germline V CDR1 and CDR2: MGHRA, YSYEKL.

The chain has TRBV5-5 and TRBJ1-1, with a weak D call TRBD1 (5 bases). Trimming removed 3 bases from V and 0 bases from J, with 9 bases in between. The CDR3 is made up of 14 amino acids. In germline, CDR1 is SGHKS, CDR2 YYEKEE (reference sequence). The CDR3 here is CASSWMTVNTEAFF. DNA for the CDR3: TGTGCCAGCAGCTGGATGACAGTGAACACTGAAGCTTTCTTT.

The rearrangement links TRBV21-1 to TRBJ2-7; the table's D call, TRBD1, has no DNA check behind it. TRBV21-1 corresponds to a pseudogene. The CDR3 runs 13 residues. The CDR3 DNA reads TGTGCCAGCGGGGACAGGGTAGGGGGAAAGCAGTACGTC. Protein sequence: CASGDRVGGKQYV.

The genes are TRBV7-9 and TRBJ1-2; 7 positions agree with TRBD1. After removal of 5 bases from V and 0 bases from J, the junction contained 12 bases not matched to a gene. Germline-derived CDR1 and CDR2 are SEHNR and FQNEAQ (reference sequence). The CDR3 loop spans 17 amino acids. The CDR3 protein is CASSPGTARSTNYGYTF. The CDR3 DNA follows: TGTGCCAGCAGCCCGGGGACAGCCCGGTCTACTAACTATGGCTACACCTTC.